The clone carrying this TCR beta chain was recorded once. Sequencing was performed with immunoSEQ multiplex PCR; in TCRdb, only in-frame clones are kept and a portion is missing. The data hold roughly 390,000 clones, with about 85% observed a single time. The CDR3 has 15 residues. The V gene's germline CDR1 is WSHSY and CDR2 SAAADI. The V and J ends lost 6 bases and 1 base, in that order; junction bases with no gene match: 5. As for treatment: some 20 received Ad26.COV2.S at low or high dose, single or two shots; about 5 received placebo; per-sample allocation not given. The samples were gathered on day 63 after the first injection of vaccine or placebo. These data are taken from a study of Ad26.COV2.S vaccination and SARS-CoV-2 variants.

Specimen: peripheral blood, collected in a trial of Ad26.COV2.S vaccine versus placebo. This chain uses TRBV10-2 with TRBJ2-2; 7 positions match TRBD2. This receptor was taken from a person between 18 and 60 years old who received the Ad26.COV2.S COVID-19 vaccine or a placebo. The CDR3 sequence: CASSNGGWNTGELFF. The DNA for the CDR3 is TGCGCCAGCAGCAACGGGGGGTGGAACACCGGGGAGCTGTTTTTT.